Following are 30 T cell receptor beta chains from one sample sequenced in a study of cytomegalovirus exposure and HLA in healthy donors. Primers: 60 Vbeta forward and 13 Jbeta reverse. Profiled with immunoSEQ multiplex PCR; TCRdb holds only in-frame clones, not every one. The table shows a few hundred thousand clones, with 77% occurring only once. The specimen was PBMCs. These receptors were taken from a woman aged 60-75 years in good health and CMV-seropositive.

The chain couples TRBV7-2 to TRBJ1-5; tentative D call: TRBD1 (5 bases). V lost 3 bases and J 7 bases, leaving 10 bases between the germline ends. CDR1 and CDR2 from the germline V gene are SGHTA and FQGNSA. The CDR3 is 13 residues long. In nucleotides, the CDR3 is TGTGCCAGCAGCTTCCCGGGGGACCAGCCCCAGCATTTT. Its translation: CASSFPGDQPQHF.

This sequence joins TRBV12-5 and TRBJ2-7, with a tentative D call TRBD1 (6 bases). The CDR3 sequence is 12 residues long. V was clipped by 6 bases and J by 2 bases, with 8 bases between them. CDR1 and CDR2 from the germline V gene are LGHNT and FRNRAP. The CDR3 sequence is CASGGQTYEQYF. The DNA of the CDR3 is TGTGCTAGTGGCGGACAGACCTACGAGCAGTACTTC. Together with reference TRBV12-5 and TRBJ2-7, the CDR3 gives the full variable domain: DARVTQTPRHKVTEMGQEVTMRCQPILGHNTVFWYRQTMMQGLELLAYFRNRAPLDDSGMPKDRFSAEMPDATLATLKIQPSEPRDSAVYFCASGGQTYEQYFGPGTRLTVT.

The gene calls are TRBV6-4 and TRBJ1-2, with D possibly TRBD1 on 5 matching bases. The CDR3 has 12 residues. Germline V lookup: CDR1 MRHNA, CDR2 SNTAGT. V was clipped by 4 bases and J by 4 bases, with 7 bases between them. CDR3: CASSGGGYGYTF. For the CDR3, the DNA is TGTGCCAGCAGTGGGGGCGGCTATGGCTACACCTTC.

CDR3 in DNA: TGTGCCTGGAGTGTATTAACAGGGGCAGGCACCGGGGAGCTGTTTTTT. Translating it yields CAWSVLTGAGTGELFF. The chain has TRBV30 and TRBJ2-2; 7 nucleotides line up with TRBD1. The ends lost 0 bases at V and 4 bases at J; junction bases unmatched: 8. Germline CDR1 is GTSNPN and CDR2 is SVGIG (reference sequence). This CDR3 region has 16 residues.

The chain couples TRBV7-2 to TRBJ2-3; D is undetermined. Trimming took 5 bases from V and 0 from J, leaving 9 bases between them. The CDR3 contains 14 residues. CDR1 is SGHTA and CDR2 is FQGNSA in the germline V gene. DNA for the CDR3: TGTGCCAGCAGCCGACTCGGGAGCACAGATACGCAGTATTTT. Residues: CASSRLGSTDTQYF.

The gene calls are TRBV6-1 and TRBJ1-2; D is perhaps TRBD1 (6 bases). CDR3 length: 15 amino acids. Germline assignment: CDR1 MNHNS and CDR2 SASEGT. V lost 1 base and J 1 base, leaving 10 bases between the germline ends. CDR3 DNA: TGTGCCAGCAGTGAAGATACAGGGATTAACTATGGCTACACCTTC. Residues: CASSEDTGINYGYTF.

V is TRBV7-8 and J is TRBJ2-3; TRBD1 matches at 9 bases. The CDR3 is 19 amino acids. V trimming: 7 bases; J trimming: 0 bases; junction bases outside the gene matches: 17. Germline V CDR1 and CDR2: SGHVS, FQNEAQ. The CDR3 protein is CASISFGTGPWDSTDTQYF. The CDR3 DNA reads TGTGCCAGCATCAGCTTTGGGACAGGGCCCTGGGACAGCACAGATACGCAGTATTTT.

The rearrangement uses TRBV18 and TRBJ2-1, with a tentative D call TRBD2 (5 bases). V lost 0 bases and J lost 1, with 10 bases in between. The CDR3 has 16 amino acids. Germline values: CDR1 KGHSH, CDR2 LQKENI. The CDR3 reads CASSPPFGKSYNEQFF. CDR3 in DNA: TGTGCCAGCTCACCACCCTTCGGGAAGTCCTACAATGAGCAGTTCTTC.

CDR3 in amino acids: CASSPGDLSYNEQFF. The DNA for the CDR3 is TGTGCCTCGTCCCCGGGGGACCTCTCCTACAATGAGCAGTTCTTC. The J gene is TRBJ2-1, the V gene TRBV6-4; tentative D call: TRBD2 (6 bases). The CDR3 is made up of 15 amino acids. Per the germline V gene, CDR1 is MRHNA and CDR2 is SNTAGT. Trimming shortened V by 11 bases and J by 0 bases, and 17 bases separated the two germline ends.

The rearrangement joins TRBV11-3 to TRBJ2-7, with TRBD2 identical over 11 bases. This CDR3 has 13 residues. Germline V gene sequence: CDR1 SGHNT, CDR2 YENEEA. The J segment lost 6 bases and the V segment lost 6 bases, leaving 4 bases of the junction unmatched. CDR3 DNA sequence: TGTGCCAGCAGTTTCCTAGCGGGAGGCGAGCAGTACTTC. Its translation is CASSFLAGGEQYF.

The J gene is TRBJ2-3, the V gene TRBV6-5, with D maybe TRBD2 (6 bases). With 3 bases removed from V and 1 base from J, the gap between germline ends came to 11 bases. This CDR3 has 15 residues. Germline V gene data show CDR1 as MNHEY and CDR2 as SVGAGI. In DNA form, the CDR3 reads TGTGCCAGCAGTTATAGCGGAGAAGGCACAGATACGCAGTATTTT. This codes for CASSYSGEGTDTQYF.

The chain uses TRBV5-5 and TRBJ1-4, with 8 positions matching TRBD1. Germline values: CDR1 SGHKS, CDR2 YYEKEE (reference sequence). The CDR3 has 18 residues. V trimming: 4 bases; J trimming: 1 base; junction bases outside the gene matches: 12. CDR3: CASSPNPQGAQTNEKLFF. The CDR3 DNA reads as TGTGCCAGCAGCCCCAACCCCCAGGGGGCGCAAACTAATGAAAAACTGTTTTTT.

This clone was observed a few times. This chain connects TRBV7-9 to TRBJ1-1, with 7 bases fitting TRBD1. This CDR3 has 13 amino acids. J lost 1 base, V lost 7 bases, and 3 bases had no gene match. CDR1 and CDR2 from the germline V gene are SEHNR and FQNEAQ (reference sequence). The CDR3: CASMTGSNTEAFF. Here the CDR3 DNA reads TGTGCCAGCATGACAGGGTCGAACACTGAAGCTTTCTTT.

This chain links TRBV10-2 with TRBJ2-1, with TRBD1 matching over 7 bases. Trimming took 5 bases from V and 6 from J; bases not matched to a gene: 13. Germline lookup yields CDR1 WSHSY and CDR2 SAAADI. This CDR3 comprises 16 residues. The chain's CDR3 is CASSKGADLGGNEQFF. DNA of the CDR3: TGCGCCAGCAGTAAGGGGGCTGACCTAGGGGGCAATGAGCAGTTCTTC.

The chain uses TRBV25-1 and TRBJ1-1, with D possibly matching TRBD1 (6 bases). This CDR3 is built from 14 residues. V was clipped by 6 bases and J by 2 bases, with 13 bases between them. Germline V lookup: CDR1 MGHDK, CDR2 SYGVNS. The CDR3 DNA reads TGTGCCAGCAGGATTCAGGGGTTTAACACTGAAGCTTTCTTT. Encoded protein: CASRIQGFNTEAFF. Based on the CDR3 plus reference TRBV25-1 and TRBJ1-1, the full variable domain is EADIYQTPRYLVIGTGKKITLECSQTMGHDKMYWYQQDPGMELHLIHYSYGVNSTEKGDLSSESTVSRIRTEHFPLTLESARPSHTSQYLCASRIQGFNTEAFFGQGTRLTVV.

V gene TRBV28 combines with J gene TRBJ2-7; TRBD2 is a possible D gene (5 bases). V was trimmed by 6 bases and J by 7 bases, leaving 13 bases between them. There are 12 residues in the CDR3. CDR1 and CDR2 from the germline V gene are MDHEN and SYDVKM. CDR3 bases: TGTGCCAGCAGCCAATCGGGGAGAGAGCAGTACTTC. This translates into CASSQSGREQYF.

The V and J genes are TRBV4-1 and TRBJ2-7; 8 bases line up with TRBD1. V lost 3 bases and J lost 6; bases outside the gene matches: 13. The V gene's germline CDR1 is MGHRA and CDR2 YSYEKL. The CDR3 has 16 amino acids. CDR3 nucleotides: TGCGCCAGCAGCCATCCTCGACAGGGGCGATTCCTCGAGCAGTACTTC. Translating it yields CASSHPRQGRFLEQYF.

The chain has TRBV4-2 and TRBJ1-1; no clear D. The CDR3 extends over 15 amino acids. From germline, CDR1 is LGHNA and CDR2 YNFKEQ. Trimming removed 0 bases at V and 4 bases at J, with 12 bases between. The CDR3 coding sequence is TGTGCCAGCAGCCAAGATACGCGTTCTGGCACTGAAGCTTTCTTT. Amino acid sequence: CASSQDTRSGTEAFF.

This clone appeared a few times. In the same sample, other DNA sequences code for this CDR3. The chain couples TRBV7-9 to TRBJ2-1, with 9 bases lining up with TRBD2. Trimming at V came to 0 bases and at J to 4 bases, leaving 4 bases not matched to a gene. CDR3 length equals 16 residues. Germline CDR1 SEHNR, CDR2 FQNEAQ (reference sequence). CDR3 bases: TGTGCCAGCAGCTTAGCCCTAGCGGGAACTTACAATGAGCAGTTCTTC. Its translation: CASSLALAGTYNEQFF.

The J gene is TRBJ2-5, the V gene TRBV6-1; possible D gene TRBD1, 6 bases. This CDR3 region has 13 residues. V was cut by 8 bases and J by 4 bases, with 14 bases left in between. Germline V lookup: CDR1 MNHNS, CDR2 SASEGT. The CDR3 DNA reads as TGTGCCAGCGTGTTACAGGGCGTAGAGACCCAGTACTTC. Translating it yields CASVLQGVETQYF.

This chain links TRBV29-1 with TRBJ1-2; maybe TRBD1 (5 bases). Germline CDR1 and CDR2: SQVTM and ANQGSEA. The length of the CDR3 is 13 residues. V was clipped by 4 bases and J by 2 bases, with 11 bases between them. CDR3 region: CSVGGGGNYGYTF. The CDR3 DNA reads as TGCAGCGTTGGGGGGGGAGGGAACTATGGCTACACCTTC.

The gene calls are TRBV30 and TRBJ2-3; 7 bases are a match to TRBD2. In germline, CDR1 is GTSNPN, CDR2 SVGIG (reference sequence). V lost 3 bases to trimming and J lost 2 bases; unmatched junction nucleotides: 11. The length of the CDR3 is 16 residues. The CDR3 protein is CAWSDTSSGLTDTQYF. Written as DNA, the CDR3 is TGTGCCTGGAGCGATACTTCTAGCGGCCTCACAGATACGCAGTATTTT.

There are a few counts of this clone. V usage is TRBV29-1 and J usage is TRBJ1-4; TRBD1 matches at 9 bases. CDR1 is SQVTM and CDR2 is ANQGSEA in the germline V gene. The CDR3 contains 13 residues. V trimming: 4 bases; J trimming: 7 bases; junction bases outside the gene matches: 4. CDR3: CSVGGQGFEKLFF. The CDR3 nucleotides read TGCAGCGTTGGGGGACAGGGTTTTGAAAAACTGTTTTTT.

V is TRBV28 and J is TRBJ2-3, with D perhaps TRBD2 (6 bases). Germline loops: CDR1 MDHEN, CDR2 SYDVKM. V was cut by 7 bases and J by 6 bases, with 20 bases left in between. This CDR3 is 15 amino acids long. CDR3 sequence reads: CASNLQRAGPDTQYF. The CDR3 nucleotides are TGTGCCAGCAACCTACAGCGGGCCGGGCCGGATACGCAGTATTTT. The full variable domain, completed using reference TRBV28 and TRBJ2-3, is DVKVTQSSRYLVKRTGEKVFLECVQDMDHENMFWYRQDPGLGLRLIYFSYDVKMKEKGDIPEGYSVSREKKERFSLILESASTNQTSMYLCASNLQRAGPDTQYFGPGTRLTVL.

The V call is TRBV4-3, the J call TRBJ1-3, with TRBD1 matching over 9 bases. V was pared by 1 base and J by 0 bases, with 4 bases of the junction left unmatched. Germline V gene lookup returns CDR1 LGHNA and CDR2 YSLEER. CDR3 length equals 17 residues. CDR3 nucleotide sequence: TGCGCCAGCAGCCAAGGGACAGGGGCTAACTCTGGAAACACCATATATTTT. Its translation is CASSQGTGANSGNTIYF.

The chain couples TRBV4-1 to TRBJ2-5; the D gene is possibly TRBD2 (6 bases). Germline values: CDR1 MGHRA, CDR2 YSYEKL. The V end lost 10 bases, the J end lost 5 bases, and 14 bases lay between the germline ends. The CDR3 is made up of 12 amino acids. CDR3 sequence reads: CATSAEGETQYF. In nucleotides, the CDR3 is TGCGCCACCTCAGCGGAGGGGGAGACCCAGTACTTC.

V usage is TRBV7-2 and J usage is TRBJ1-1, with D tentatively TRBD1 (6 bases). Per germline, CDR1 SGHTA and CDR2 FQGNSA. The CDR3 consists of 14 residues. Trimming removed 5 bases from V and 0 bases from J, with 10 bases in between. Here the CDR3 reads CASSPGHLNTEAFF. CDR3 nucleotides: TGTGCCAGCAGCCCGGGACACCTGAACACTGAAGCTTTCTTT.

V usage is TRBV19 and J usage is TRBJ2-7, with a possible D match to TRBD1 (6 bases). V was trimmed by 6 bases and J by 0 bases, leaving 9 bases between them. The CDR3 is 13 residues long. From germline, CDR1 is LNHDA and CDR2 SQIVND (reference sequence). CDR3 residues: CASRDSVSYEQYF. The CDR3 nucleotides read TGTGCCAGTAGGGACAGCGTCTCCTACGAGCAGTACTTC.

This chain connects TRBV6-5 to TRBJ2-7, with 9 positions matching TRBD1. The CDR3 runs to 13 residues. Germline V gives CDR1 MNHEY, CDR2 SVGAGI. Trimming cost V 5 bases and J 7 bases; bases outside gene matches: 6. The CDR3 coding sequence is TGTGCCAGCAGTACCCGGGACAGGGCGGAGCAGTACTTC. It encodes CASSTRDRAEQYF.

V usage is TRBV4-2 and J usage is TRBJ1-2, with 7 bases identical to TRBD1. The CDR3 runs to 13 residues. The germline V gene has CDR1 LGHNA and CDR2 YNFKEQ. V shed 4 bases and J 8 bases; nucleotides not matched to a gene: 7. CDR3 in DNA: TGTGCCAGCAGCCTTCGACAGGGCGGCGGCTACACCTTC. Translated: CASSLRQGGGYTF.